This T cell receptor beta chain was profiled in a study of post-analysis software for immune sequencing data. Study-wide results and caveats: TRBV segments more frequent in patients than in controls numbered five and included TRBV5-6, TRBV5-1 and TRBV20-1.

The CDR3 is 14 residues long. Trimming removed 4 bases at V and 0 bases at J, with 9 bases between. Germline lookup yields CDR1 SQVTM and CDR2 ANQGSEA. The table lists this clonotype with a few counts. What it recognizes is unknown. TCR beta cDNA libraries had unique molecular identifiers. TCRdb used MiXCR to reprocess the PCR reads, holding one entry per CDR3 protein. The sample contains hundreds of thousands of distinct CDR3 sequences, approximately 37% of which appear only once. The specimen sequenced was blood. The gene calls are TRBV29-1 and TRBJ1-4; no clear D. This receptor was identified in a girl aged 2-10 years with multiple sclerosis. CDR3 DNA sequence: TGCAGCGTTGTCGGGATTGCAACTAATGAAAAACTGTTTTTT. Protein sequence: CSVVGIATNEKLFF.